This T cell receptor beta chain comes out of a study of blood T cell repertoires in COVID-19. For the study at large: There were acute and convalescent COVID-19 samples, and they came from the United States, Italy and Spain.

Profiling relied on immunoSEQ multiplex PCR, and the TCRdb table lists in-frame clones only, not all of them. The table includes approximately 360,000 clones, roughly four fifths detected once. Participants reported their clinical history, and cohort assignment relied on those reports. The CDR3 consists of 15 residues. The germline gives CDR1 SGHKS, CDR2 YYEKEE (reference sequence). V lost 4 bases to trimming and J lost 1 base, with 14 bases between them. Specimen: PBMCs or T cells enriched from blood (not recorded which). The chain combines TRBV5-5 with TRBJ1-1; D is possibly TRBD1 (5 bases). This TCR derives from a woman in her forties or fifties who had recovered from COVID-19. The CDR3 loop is CASSPVGQRNTEAFF. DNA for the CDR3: TGTGCCAGCAGCCCGGTGGGGCAGCGGAACACTGAAGCTTTCTTT.